These 29 T cell receptor beta chains share one sample of origin, sequenced in a study of vaccination effects on CD4 cells after COVID-19. These receptors have no known antigen. The repertoire was sequenced with immunoSEQ multiplex PCR; TCRdb's copy has only in-frame clones and lacks some. The sample lists about 32,000 clones, under 75% occurring once. Viral peptide pool expansion of antigen-specific CD4+ T cells preceded sequencing in the ViraFEST assay. Subsequent to ten to eleven days of culture, CD4+ T cells were isolated. Two doses of either BNT162b2 or mRNA-1273 were given to each participant. The sequencing used CD4+ T cells from PBMCs cultured with HCoV-229E spike peptides, collected after COVID-19 vaccination. The receptors here all came from a human donor who received a COVID-19 vaccine.

This rearrangement joins TRBV7-2 to TRBJ2-3; 7 bases are a match to TRBD2. V trimming: 0 bases; J trimming: 2 bases; junction bases outside the gene matches: 8. CDR1 and CDR2 (germline): SGHTA, FQGNSA. The CDR3 runs to 17 residues. In nucleotides, the CDR3 is TGTGCCAGCAGCTTAGCGCGAGCTAGCGGCAACACAGATACGCAGTATTTT. Protein sequence: CASSLARASGNTDTQYF. Looking up the rest from reference TRBV7-2 and TRBJ2-3 gives the full variable domain: GAGVSQSPSNKVTEKGKDVELRCDPISGHTALYWYRQSLGQGLEFLIYFQGNSAPDKSGLPSDRFSAERTGGSVSTLTIQRTQQEDSAVYLCASSLARASGNTDTQYFGPGTRLTVL.

Regarding this clone: One end of the junction fails to match germline, which may point to a read error. J is TRBJ1-2 and V is TRBV28; D may be TRBD1 (5 bases). The germline gives CDR1 MDHEN, CDR2 SYDVKM. The CDR3 is made up of 12 amino acids. CDR3 nucleotide sequence: TGTGCCAGCAGTTTAATATTGGGACGGAAGAACTTC. It yields the protein CASSLILGRKNF.

The V call is TRBV3-1 (or the pseudogene TRBV3-2), the J call TRBJ2-7; weak D call: TRBD2 (5 bases). Germline CDR1 and CDR2: LGHDT and YNNKEL (reference sequence). This CDR3 has 14 residues. V gave up 0 bases and J gave up 7 bases, with 13 bases separating them. The CDR3 reads CASSQEGSSMEQYF. The CDR3 DNA reads TGTGCCAGCAGCCAAGAAGGGAGTTCTATGGAGCAGTACTTC.

The chain joins TRBV20-1 to TRBJ1-1; D uncertain. With 3 bases removed from V and 6 bases from J, the gap between germline ends came to 14 bases. Germline loops: CDR1 DFQATT, CDR2 SNEGSKA (reference sequence). This CDR3 contains 13 residues. The CDR3 here is CSASHRVDAEAFF. As DNA, the CDR3 is TGCAGTGCTAGTCACCGGGTGGACGCTGAAGCTTTCTTT.

V gene TRBV2 combines with J gene TRBJ2-7, with TRBD2 matching 10 bases. With 2 bases clipped from V and 2 bases from J, the junction kept 9 bases outside the gene matches. Looked up from germline, CDR1 is SNHLY and CDR2 is FYNNEI. CDR3 size: 17 residues. As DNA, the CDR3 is TGTGCCAGCAGTGAAACCCTGACTAGCGGGTTGACCTACGAGCAGTACTTC. It yields the protein CASSETLTSGLTYEQYF.

The chain couples TRBV9 to TRBJ1-1, with unresolved D. This CDR3 region has 14 residues. Germline V gives CDR1 SGDLS, CDR2 YYNGEE. The V end was cut by 0 bases, the J end by 0 bases, with 6 bases between. The CDR3 DNA follows: TGTGCCAGCAGCGTAGGCAGGATGAACACTGAAGCTTTCTTT. This encodes CASSVGRMNTEAFF.

The J gene is TRBJ2-2, the V gene TRBV20-1; 8 bases align to TRBD2. The CDR3 runs to 15 residues. The germline V gene has CDR1 DFQATT and CDR2 SNEGSKA (reference sequence). The trim removed 3 bases at V and 4 bases at J, leaving 7 bases unmatched. CDR3 region: CSASPILAGTGELFF. In nucleotides, the CDR3 is TGCAGTGCTAGTCCGATTCTAGCGGGCACCGGGGAGCTGTTTTTT.

This clone showed up just a few times. This chain links TRBV18 with TRBJ1-3; D is possibly TRBD1 (6 bases). CDR3 length equals 16 residues. The V gene's germline CDR1 is KGHSH and CDR2 LQKENI. V was shortened by 2 bases and J by 0 bases, with 11 bases between the two germline ends. Here the CDR3 DNA reads TGTGCCAGCTCACCAGGACAGCTAAGCTCTGGAAACACCATATATTTT. Translated: CASSPGQLSSGNTIYF. Filled out from reference TRBV18 and TRBJ1-3, the complete variable domain reads NAGVMQNPRHLVRRRGQEARLRCSPMKGHSHVYWYRQLPEEGLKFMVYLQKENIIDESGMPKERFSAEFPKEGPSILRIQQVVRGDSAAYFCASSPGQLSSGNTIYFGEGSWLTVV.

The V gene is TRBV7-6, the J gene TRBJ2-2; 11 bases line up with TRBD1. CDR1 and CDR2 (germline): SGHVS, FNYEAQ. The V segment lost 4 bases and the J segment 6 bases; nucleotides outside the gene matches: 16. The CDR3 extends over 19 amino acids. The CDR3 DNA sequence: TGTGCCAGCAGCTCGGACAGGGGGCGGACTTATCGAGGGTCCGGGGAGCTGTTTTTT. It translates to CASSSDRGRTYRGSGELFF.

The V and J genes are TRBV21-1 and TRBJ2-2; the table gives TRBD1 as D, unverified against the DNA. TRBV21-1 is described as a pseudogene. This CDR3 region has 17 residues. DNA for the CDR3: TGTGCCAGCAGCCTTGGGGTGAACAGGGGGCGCGTCGGGGAGCTGTTTTTT. Its protein is CASSLGVNRGRVGELFF.

The chain carries TRBV5-4 and TRBJ2-2; 7 bases map to TRBD2. J lost 0 bases, V lost 4 bases, and 3 bases had no gene match. The CDR3 totals 15 residues. The germline gives CDR1 SGHNT, CDR2 YYREEE (reference sequence). The CDR3 protein is CASSQGGSNTGELFF. The CDR3, as DNA: TGTGCCAGCAGCCAGGGAGGGTCGAACACCGGGGAGCTGTTTTTT.

The chain is built from TRBV3-1 (or the pseudogene TRBV3-2) and TRBJ2-1; 7 bases line up with TRBD2. J was trimmed by 3 bases and V by 9 bases; bases with no gene match: 11. Germline CDR1 and CDR2: LGHDT and YNNKEL (reference sequence). The CDR3 runs to 15 residues. CDR3 sequence (DNA): TGTGCCAGTGCCCCAACTAGCGAAGGCTACAATGAGCAGTTCTTC. Translated: CASAPTSEGYNEQFF.

The chain is built from TRBV6-5 and TRBJ2-1; no definite D call. Deletions cut 0 bases from V and 4 bases from J, with 10 bases between. Germline assignment: CDR1 MNHEY and CDR2 SVGAGI. The CDR3 has 15 residues. The CDR3 nucleotides read TGTGCCAGCAGTTACTCTCCGGAAGCTTACAATGAGCAGTTCTTC. This sequence encodes CASSYSPEAYNEQFF.

The chain couples TRBV11-1 to TRBJ2-7, with 8 bases identical to TRBD2. From germline, CDR1 is SGHAT and CDR2 FQDESV (reference sequence). This CDR3 region has 16 residues. V trimming: 4 bases; J trimming: 0 bases; junction bases outside the gene matches: 8. CDR3 bases: TGTGCCAGCAGCTCCTCCCGCAGCGGGAGCTCCTACGAGCAGTACTTC. Protein product: CASSSSRSGSSYEQYF.

This clone was recorded a few times. The chain is built from TRBV5-5 and TRBJ1-6, with TRBD1 as a possible D gene (5 bases). The CDR3 has 16 residues. Deletions cut 5 bases from V and 8 bases from J, with 20 bases between. Germline CDR1 is SGHKS and CDR2 is YYEKEE (reference sequence). The CDR3 nucleotides read TGTGCCAGCAGTCAACGTCCAAATGGGGGGGATTCACCCCTCCACTTT. Translating gives CASSQRPNGGDSPLHF.

This clone was seen more than once but under ten times. Here the CDR3 DNA reads TGTGCCAGCAGCTTAGGGTGGGGACAGGAGAGCTCCTACAATGAGCAGTTCTTC. This encodes CASSLGWGQESSYNEQFF. This rearrangement joins TRBV11-3 to TRBJ2-1; TRBD1 agrees at 8 bases. CDR1 and CDR2 (germline): SGHNT, YENEEA. J lost 0 bases, V lost 1 base, and 8 bases had no gene match. The CDR3 extends over 18 amino acids.

V and J are TRBV5-6 and TRBJ2-7, with TRBD1 matching over 9 bases. There are 16 residues in the CDR3. The V gene end was trimmed by 3 bases and the J gene end by 1 base; junction bases not matched to a gene: 8. Germline V lookup: CDR1 SGHDT, CDR2 YYEEEE. The CDR3 sequence is CASSSPRDRVSYEQYF. The CDR3 region has the DNA TGTGCCAGCAGCTCCCCCCGGGACAGGGTGTCCTACGAGCAGTACTTC.

The chain is built from TRBV5-3 and TRBJ1-3; the D gene is possibly TRBD1 (5 bases). TRBV5-3 is given ORF status, its function remaining uncertain. This CDR3 is built from 18 residues. V was cut by 1 base and J by 2 bases, with 19 bases left in between. CDR3 region: CARSLLFWGRATGNTIYF. The DNA for the CDR3 is TGTGCCAGAAGCTTGTTGTTCTGGGGCAGGGCGACTGGAAACACCATATATTTT.

This clone has only a few counts. This chain connects TRBV4-2 to TRBJ2-7; 7 nucleotides line up with TRBD2. CDR3 length equals 17 residues. The junction had 9 bases not matched to a gene; V was cut back by 0 bases and J by 1 base. Germline lookup yields CDR1 LGHNA and CDR2 YNFKEQ. CDR3 coding DNA: TGTGCCAGCAGCCAAGACTTAGGCGGGGGATTATCCTACGAGCAGTACTTC. It is translated as CASSQDLGGGLSYEQYF.

This clone turned up a few times. V gene TRBV5-6 combines with J gene TRBJ1-1; D perhaps matches TRBD1 (6 bases). The CDR3 runs to 19 residues. Germline V gene data show CDR1 as SGHDT and CDR2 as YYEEEE. Trimming cost V 3 bases and J 1 base, with 25 bases left between them. For the CDR3, the DNA is TGTGCCAGCAGCTATTGGGGGGGATTCATGGGGGGCTCGAACACTGAAGCTTTCTTT. Encoded protein: CASSYWGGFMGGSNTEAFF.

This clone has only one observation. The J gene is TRBJ2-7, the V gene TRBV21-1; no check of the table's D call, TRBD2, against the DNA was made. TRBV21-1 is a recognized pseudogene. This CDR3 has 12 residues. The CDR3 sequence is CASSKALGEQYF. DNA for the CDR3: TGTGCCAGCAGCAAAGCGCTCGGCGAGCAGTACTTC.

The chain recombines TRBV12-5 with TRBJ1-4; 7 bases are shared with TRBD1. Losses at the gene ends were 5 bases for V and 7 bases for J; bases not matched to a gene: 7. CDR1 and CDR2 from the germline V gene are LGHNT and FRNRAP. The CDR3 extends over 14 amino acids. The CDR3 loop reads CASGQDRVGEKLFF. CDR3 sequence (DNA): TGTGCTAGTGGTCAAGACAGGGTCGGTGAAAAACTGTTTTTT. Full variable domain (outside the CDR3, taken from reference TRBV12-5 and TRBJ1-4): DARVTQTPRHKVTEMGQEVTMRCQPILGHNTVFWYRQTMMQGLELLAYFRNRAPLDDSGMPKDRFSAEMPDATLATLKIQPSEPRDSAVYFCASGQDRVGEKLFFGSGTQLSVL.

This rearrangement joins TRBV23-1 to TRBJ2-7; D is perhaps TRBD1 (5 bases). TRBV23-1 is reported as an ORF; its role is uncertain. CDR3 size: 11 residues. V was clipped by 5 bases and J by 6 bases, with 8 bases between them. The CDR3 bases are TGCGCCAGCAGTAAGGGGCTCGAGCAGTACTTC. Its protein product is CASSKGLEQYF.

V gene TRBV2 combines with J gene TRBJ1-2, with 7 bases identical to TRBD1. With V trimmed by 2 bases and J by 7 bases, 7 bases remained unmatched. The CDR3 is made up of 14 amino acids. In germline, CDR1 is SNHLY, CDR2 FYNNEI. The CDR3 loop reads CASSELQGIGGYTF. The CDR3 bases are TGTGCCAGCAGTGAACTACAGGGGATCGGTGGCTACACCTTC.

This clone was detected only once. The rearrangement uses TRBV5-1 and TRBJ1-4; unclear D gene. The V end was cut by 4 bases, the J end by 5 bases, with 15 bases between. CDR1 and CDR2 from the germline V gene are SGHRS and YFSETQ. This CDR3 is built from 15 residues. The CDR3 spells CASSPSGGSNEKLFF. CDR3 coding DNA: TGCGCCAGCAGCCCTTCGGGCGGGTCCAATGAAAAACTGTTTTTT. The full variable domain, in which reference TRBV5-1 and TRBJ1-4 provide the parts outside the CDR3, is KAGVTQTPRYLIKTRGQQVTLSCSPISGHRSVSWYQQTPGQGLQFLFEYFSETQRNKGNFPGRFSGRQFSNSRSEMNVSTLELGDSALYLCASSPSGGSNEKLFFGSGTQLSVL.

The chain links TRBV6-5 to TRBJ2-1; perhaps TRBD1 as D (6 bases). The CDR3 loop spans 14 amino acids. Trimming left V 6 bases short and J 5 bases short, with 14 bases between. Germline lookup yields CDR1 MNHEY and CDR2 SVGAGI. The CDR3 spells CASSLQGAHNEQFF. The CDR3 nucleotides are TGTGCCAGCAGCTTACAGGGAGCCCACAATGAGCAGTTCTTC.

Here the CDR3 DNA reads TGTGCCAGCAGCCCCCCCCCATGGACTAGCGGGAGGTTCAACGAGCAGTACTTC. This codes for CASSPPPWTSGRFNEQYF. V usage is TRBV7-9 and J usage is TRBJ2-7; 14 bases align to TRBD2. The length of the CDR3 is 18 residues. V lost 5 bases to trimming and J lost 5 bases; unmatched junction nucleotides: 14. From germline, CDR1 is SEHNR and CDR2 FQNEAQ (reference sequence).

V and J are TRBV5-8 and TRBJ1-2; 9 nucleotides align to TRBD1. This CDR3 spans 15 amino acids. The V gene end was trimmed by 0 bases and the J gene end by 4 bases; junction bases not matched to a gene: 4. CDR1 is SGHTS, CDR2 YDEGEE, per germline. In DNA form, the CDR3 reads TGTGCCAGCAGCTTGGGGGGACAGGGCATCTATGGCTACACCTTC. It codes for CASSLGGQGIYGYTF.

The gene calls are TRBV6-5 and TRBJ2-1; D is perhaps TRBD1 (6 bases). CDR1 and CDR2 from the germline V gene are MNHEY and SVGAGI. The CDR3 is 15 residues long. With 2 bases removed from V and 7 bases from J, the gap between germline ends came to 15 bases. DNA of the CDR3: TGTGCCAGCAGTTACAGCTCACAGGGTATAAATGAGCAGTTCTTC. Its translation is CASSYSSQGINEQFF.